This is a list of T cell receptor beta chains from one sample in a study of tumor-infiltrating lymphocytes in primary liver carcinoma. Each CDR3 protein gets one entry after TCRdb re-called the multiplex PCR reads with MiXCR. Found here are 300,000 to 350,000 distinct CDR3 sequences, 58% of them singletons; the top ten hold approximately 15%. What was sequenced was peripheral blood. Receptor source: a woman aged 25-40 years with primary liver carcinoma and hepatitis B virus infection. CDR3s include the opening cysteine and the closing phenylalanine or tryptophan. The D gene is left open where the match is weak. Rows may omit the clone size; those that give it use once, few, many or a size class.

size,V,J,D,DNA,CDR3
-,TRBV5-4,TRBJ1-6,TRBD1,TGTGCCACTGAAGGACAGGGAAGAAATTCACCCCTCCACTTT,CATEGQGRNSPLHF
-,TRBV29-1,TRBJ2-1,-,TGCAGCGTTGGGCGTGAGGCAGGTATCGGAAATGAGCAGTTCTTC,CSVGREAGIGNEQFF
-,TRBV5-1,TRBJ2-5,-,TGCGCCAGCAGCTTAACTTCCTACTATATTGAGACCCAGTACTTC,CASSLTSYYIETQYF
many,TRBV4-1,TRBJ2-3,TRBD2,TGCGCCAGCAGCCCAGTAGCGGGAGGTCGCACAGATACGCAGTATTTT,CASSPVAGGRTDTQYF
many,TRBV5-1,TRBJ1-1,TRBD1,TGCGCCAGCAGCTTGGCCTCAGGGGGGAAGGCTGAAGCTTTCTTT,CASSLASGGKAEAFF
few,TRBV7-8,TRBJ2-7,TRBD2,TGTGCCAGCAGCTTAGCGCGGGGGAGCTACGAGCAGTACTTC,CASSLARGSYEQYF
-,TRBV6-5,TRBJ2-5,TRBD1,TGTGCCAGCAGTTACTACGGGACAGTAACCGGGGAGACCCAGTACTTC,CASSYYGTVTGETQYF
-,TRBV6-6,TRBJ1-5,TRBD1,TGTGCCAGCAGTTACCTGACAGGGGCCGATCAGCCCCAGCATTTT,CASSYLTGADQPQHF
many,TRBV6-2/TRBV6-3,TRBJ1-1,-,TGTGCCAGCAGAGGAGGGCAGGGGGAAGCTTTCTTT,CASRGGQGEAFF
-,TRBV11-2,TRBJ2-3,-,TGTGCCAGCAGGGCAGACCTTGCAGCCCTTGCAGATACGCAGTATTTT,CASRADLAALADTQYF
-,TRBV11-2,TRBJ2-2,-,TGTGCCAGCAGGATGCCGGGAAGGAATACCGGGGAGCTGTTTTTT,CASRMPGRNTGELFF
-,TRBV12-3/TRBV12-4,TRBJ2-3,TRBD1,TGTGCCACCTGTTCGGGACAGGACACGCAGTATTTT,CATCSGQDTQYF
-,TRBV7-8,TRBJ2-1,-,TGTGCCAGCAGCTCAGTTGTTAGCGCATACAATGAGCAGTTCTTC,CASSSVVSAYNEQFF
-,TRBV11-2,TRBJ1-6,-,TGTCCCAGCAGCGACTCGCGAAGTGTCAGCTCACCCCTCCACTTT,CPSSDSRSVSSPLHF
few,TRBV12-3/TRBV12-4,TRBJ2-3,TRBD2,TGTGCCAGCATCTTTCAGGCGGGAGTAGGCACAGATACGCAGTATTTT,CASIFQAGVGTDTQYF
-,TRBV11-1,TRBJ2-5,-,TGTACCAGCAGCTTTGTTGGCCAAACCCAGTACTTC,CTSSFVGQTQYF
-,TRBV11-2,TRBJ1-1,TRBD1,TGTGTCAGCAGCCCGCGACAGGGAAGTGAAGCTTTCTTT,CVSSPRQGSEAFF
-,TRBV5-1,TRBJ2-2,-,TGCGCCAGCAGCTTGTGGGGGGACCTGAACACCGGGGAGCTGTTTTTT,CASSLWGDLNTGELFF
-,TRBV6-5,TRBJ2-6,-,TGTGCCAGCAGTTACTATAGGGCTGGGGCCAAGGTCCTGACTTTC,CASSYYRAGAKVLTF
-,TRBV11-2,TRBJ2-3,TRBD2,TGTGTCAGCAACTTCTCGGCCGGGACTAGCGGGACAGATACGCAGTATTTT,CVSNFSAGTSGTDTQYF
-,TRBV6-1,TRBJ2-5,-,TGTGCCAACAGTGAATTAAGGACCCGGTACTTC,CANSELRTRYF
-,TRBV4-2,TRBJ2-7,-,TGTGCCAACAGTCCCGAACAAGTCTACGAGCAGTACTTC,CANSPEQVYEQYF
many,TRBV4-1,TRBJ2-7,-,TGCGCCAGCAGCCAAGATTTGGGCAGGGCCGAGCAGTACTTC,CASSQDLGRAEQYF
-,TRBV4-1,TRBJ2-3,TRBD2,TGCGCCAGCAGCCAAGAGAGCGGGAATGTCGCAGATACGCAGTATTTT,CASSQESGNVADTQYF
-,TRBV28,TRBJ2-1,TRBD2,TGTGCCAGCAGTTCTGCCCCTTGGGGCGGGGGGAATGAGCAGTTCTTC,CASSSAPWGGGNEQFF
few,TRBV4-1,TRBJ2-2,-,TGCGCCAGCAGCCAAGTCCTGAGAAACACCGGGGAGCTGTTTTTT,CASSQVLRNTGELFF
-,TRBV7-9,TRBJ2-1,-,TGTGCCAGCAGCTCTCTAGCGTCAGGTCTCGATGAGCAGTTCTTC,CASSSLASGLDEQFF
few,TRBV11-2,TRBJ2-3,-,TGTGCCAGCAGCACTCACCGGAAGAACAGGGTCACAGATACGCAGTATTTT,CASSTHRKNRVTDTQYF
few,TRBV6-1,TRBJ1-2,-,TGTGCCAGCAGCGACCTTAGGACAGATGGCTACACCTTC,CASSDLRTDGYTF
-,TRBV13,TRBJ1-3,-,TGTGCCAGCAGCTTAGGTCGACAGCAAATGATGTCTGGAAACATCATATATTTT,CASSLGRQQMMSGNIIYF
few,TRBV6-5,TRBJ1-6,-,TGTGCCAGCAGCCCGTGGAGGGTTAATTCACCCCTCCACTTT,CASSPWRVNSPLHF
few,TRBV6-2/TRBV6-3,TRBJ2-5,-,TGTGCCACCCACCCTAGTGTCGGGAAGACCCAGTACTTC,CATHPSVGKTQYF
-,TRBV11-2,TRBJ2-7,-,TGTGTTAGCAGCTTAGAGATGCTCTACGAGCAGTACTTC,CVSSLEMLYEQYF
-,TRBV4-2,TRBJ2-7,-,TGTGCCAGCAGCCCAACTGACAACGGGACTTACGAGCGGTACTTC,CASSPTDNGTYERYF
-,TRBV4-2,TRBJ2-7,-,TGTGCCACCAGCCAAGGAGCTTACGAGCAGTACTTC,CATSQGAYEQYF
-,TRBV11-2,TRBJ2-7,-,TGTGCTAGCGGCCCCTCGAATACGAGCGAGCAGTACTTC,CASGPSNTSEQYF
-,TRBV6-5,TRBJ2-2,-,TGTGCGAGCAGCCCCGGACAGTACACCGGGGAGCAGTTTTTT,CASSPGQYTGEQFF
-,TRBV6-6,TRBJ2-4,TRBD1,TGTGCCAGCAGTTACAGGACAGGGGTGGGCAAAGACATTCAGTACTTC,CASSYRTGVGKDIQYF
once,TRBV6-2/TRBV6-3,TRBJ2-3,-,TGTGCCAGCAGTACGGGAGGCACAGATACGCAGTATTTT,CASSTGGTDTQYF
-,TRBV21-1,TRBJ2-2,-,TGTGCCAGCAGCAAAGGGGCAGGCGCGAACACCGGGGAGCTGTTTTTT,CASSKGAGANTGELFF
-,TRBV12-3/TRBV12-4,TRBJ1-6,-,TGTGCAAGCATGGAGGGGGTGAGAAATTCACCCCTCCACTTT,CASMEGVRNSPLHF
-,TRBV6-1,TRBJ2-5,TRBD2,TGTGCCAGCAGTAAAGCTCAGCAGGGACTAGCGGGAATTGTTGAGACCCAGTACTTC,CASSKAQQGLAGIVETQYF
-,TRBV7-9,TRBJ2-7,-,TGTGCCAGCAGCGCGGACAGCGACTACGAGCAGTACTTC,CASSADSDYEQYF
-,TRBV7-8,TRBJ1-2,TRBD1,TGTGCCAGCAGCTACGGCAGGGGGTCCTATGGCTACACGTTC,CASSYGRGSYGYTF